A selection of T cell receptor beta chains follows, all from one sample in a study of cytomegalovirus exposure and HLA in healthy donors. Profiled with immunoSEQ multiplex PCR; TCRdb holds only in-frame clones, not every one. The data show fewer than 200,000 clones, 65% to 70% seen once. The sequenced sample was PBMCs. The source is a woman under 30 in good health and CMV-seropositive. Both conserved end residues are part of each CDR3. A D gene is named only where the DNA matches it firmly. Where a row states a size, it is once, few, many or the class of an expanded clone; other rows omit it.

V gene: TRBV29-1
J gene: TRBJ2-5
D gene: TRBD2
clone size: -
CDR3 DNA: TGCACCACGGGGGGGCAGGAGACCCAGTACTTC
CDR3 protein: CTTGGQETQYF

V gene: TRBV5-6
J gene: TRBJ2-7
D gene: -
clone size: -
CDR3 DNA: TGTGCCAGCAGCTCTCTAGACTACGAGCAGTACTTC
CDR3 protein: CASSSLDYEQYF

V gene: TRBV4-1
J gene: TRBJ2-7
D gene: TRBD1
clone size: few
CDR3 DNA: TGCGCCAGCAGTACCGGGACAGGGATTTACGAGCAGTACTTC
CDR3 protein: CASSTGTGIYEQYF

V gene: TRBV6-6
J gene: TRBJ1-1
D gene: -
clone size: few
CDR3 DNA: TGTGCCAGCAGTCCCGGGGGAGGGGCTTTCTTT
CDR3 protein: CASSPGGGAFF

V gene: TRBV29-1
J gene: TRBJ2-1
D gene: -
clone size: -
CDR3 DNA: TGCAGCGTTGAGATAGGAGCCTACAATGAGCAGTTCTTC
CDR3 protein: CSVEIGAYNEQFF

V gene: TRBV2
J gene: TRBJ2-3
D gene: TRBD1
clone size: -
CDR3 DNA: TGTGCCAGCTGGAGGGACAGGGGGACAGATACGCAGTATTTT
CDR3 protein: CASWRDRGTDTQYF

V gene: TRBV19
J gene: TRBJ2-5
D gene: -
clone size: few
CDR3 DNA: TGTGCCAGTAGGAACACAGGGATTCTCCAAGAGACCCAGTACTTC
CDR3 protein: CASRNTGILQETQYF

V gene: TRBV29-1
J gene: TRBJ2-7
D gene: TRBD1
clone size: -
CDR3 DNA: TGCAGCGCCGGGACAGGGACTTCTTACGAGCAGTACTTC
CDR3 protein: CSAGTGTSYEQYF

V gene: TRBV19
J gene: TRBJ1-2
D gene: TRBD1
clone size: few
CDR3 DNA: TGTGCCAGCACTTGGACAGGCTTCGGCTACACCTTC
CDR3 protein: CASTWTGFGYTF

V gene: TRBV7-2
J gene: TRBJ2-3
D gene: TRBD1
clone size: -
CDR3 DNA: TGTGCCAGCAGCGTAAGGACAGGTAGCGATACGCAGTATTTT
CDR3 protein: CASSVRTGSDTQYF

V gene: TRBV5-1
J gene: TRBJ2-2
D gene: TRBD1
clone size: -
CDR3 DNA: TGCGTCAGCAGCTTGGGGGACAGCCCCAGGACCGGGGAGCTGTTTTTT
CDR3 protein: CVSSLGDSPRTGELFF

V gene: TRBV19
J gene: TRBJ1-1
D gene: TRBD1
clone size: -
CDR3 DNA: TGTGCCAGACAGGGGGCAACTGAAGCTTTCTTT
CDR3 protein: CARQGATEAFF

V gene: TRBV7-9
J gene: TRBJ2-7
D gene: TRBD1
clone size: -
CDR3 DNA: TGTGCCAACAGCTTAGTCACGGGACAGGGGATTTGGGAGCAGTACTTC
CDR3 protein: CANSLVTGQGIWEQYF

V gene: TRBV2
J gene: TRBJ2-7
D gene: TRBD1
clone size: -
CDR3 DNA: TGTGCCAGCAGTGAGGGGACAGCGCCATACGAGCAGTACTTC
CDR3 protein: CASSEGTAPYEQYF

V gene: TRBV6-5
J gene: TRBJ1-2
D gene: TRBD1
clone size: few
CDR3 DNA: TGTGCCAGCAGTCACAGGGACAGGGGAAGCACCATAAACTTC
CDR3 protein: CASSHRDRGSTINF

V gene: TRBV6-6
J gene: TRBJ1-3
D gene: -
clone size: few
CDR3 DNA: TGTGCCAGCAGTTATCCCAAGACAGCAGGTGGAAACACCATATATTTT
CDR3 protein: CASSYPKTAGGNTIYF

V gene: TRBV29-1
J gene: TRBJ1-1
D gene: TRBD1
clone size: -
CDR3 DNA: TGCAGCGTGGGACAGGGAGGAGGCACTGAAGCTTTCTTT
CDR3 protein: CSVGQGGGTEAFF

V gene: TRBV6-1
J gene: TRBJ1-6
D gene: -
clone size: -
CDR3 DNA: TGTGCCTACAAACGCGGGGGTTGGGCGGATTCACCCCTCCACTTT
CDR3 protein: CAYKRGGWADSPLHF

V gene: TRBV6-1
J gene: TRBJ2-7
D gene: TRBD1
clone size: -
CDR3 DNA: TGTGCCAGCAGTGACAATCCACCGGGACAGGGTAGAATCGAGCAGTACTTC
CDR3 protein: CASSDNPPGQGRIEQYF

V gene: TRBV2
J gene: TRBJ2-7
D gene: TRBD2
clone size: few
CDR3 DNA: TGTGCCAGCAGCACCGGACTAGCGGGGACCTACGAGCAGTACTTC
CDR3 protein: CASSTGLAGTYEQYF

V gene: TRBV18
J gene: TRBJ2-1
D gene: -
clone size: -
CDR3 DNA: TGTGCCAGCTCACCGCGAGGAGACTACAATGAGCAGTTCTTC
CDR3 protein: CASSPRGDYNEQFF

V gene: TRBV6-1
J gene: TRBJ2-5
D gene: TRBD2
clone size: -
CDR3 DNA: TGTGCCAGCAGTGCCCGGACTAGCGGGGGATCGGAGACCCAGTACTTC
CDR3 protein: CASSARTSGGSETQYF

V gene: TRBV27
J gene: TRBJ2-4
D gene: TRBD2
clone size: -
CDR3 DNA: TGTGCCAGCAGTTTAAGGGCGGGGGGGTTAAACATTCAGTACTTC
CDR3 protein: CASSLRAGGLNIQYF

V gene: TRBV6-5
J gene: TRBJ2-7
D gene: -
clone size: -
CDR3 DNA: TGTGCCAGCAGTTCCCCGACTAGTCTCGAGCAGTACTTC
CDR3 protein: CASSSPTSLEQYF

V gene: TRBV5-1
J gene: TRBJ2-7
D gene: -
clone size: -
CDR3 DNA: TGCGCCAGCAGCTCTGGGGCTGGCGGGGACGGCTACGAGCAGTACTTC
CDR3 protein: CASSSGAGGDGYEQYF

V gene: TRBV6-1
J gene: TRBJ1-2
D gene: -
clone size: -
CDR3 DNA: TGTGCCAGCAGTGAAGCGCGAGGGGGGGCGGGCTATGGCTACACCTTC
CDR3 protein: CASSEARGGAGYGYTF

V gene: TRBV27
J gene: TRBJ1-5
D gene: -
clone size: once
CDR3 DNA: TGTGCCAGCAGTTTTGCGAGCAATCAGCCCCAGCATTTT
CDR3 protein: CASSFASNQPQHF

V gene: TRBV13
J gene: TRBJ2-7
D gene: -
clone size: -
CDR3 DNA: TGTGCCAGCAGCCCCTACACAGGGGCGCGGGGCTACGAGCAGTACTTC
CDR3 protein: CASSPYTGARGYEQYF

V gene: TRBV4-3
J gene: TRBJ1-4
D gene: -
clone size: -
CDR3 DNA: TGCGCCAGCAGCCAAGGGAGGGGCGAAAAACTGTTTTTT
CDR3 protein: CASSQGRGEKLFF

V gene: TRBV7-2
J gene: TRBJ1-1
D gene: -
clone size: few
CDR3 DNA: TGTGCCAGCAGCTTAGCGAACTGGGCCCCGTCACAGTGGGACACTGAAGCTTTCTTT
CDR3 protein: CASSLANWAPSQWDTEAFF

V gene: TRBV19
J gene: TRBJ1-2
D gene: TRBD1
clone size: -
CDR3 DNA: TGTGCCAGTAGTGTTGACAGGGCCGTTCCCTATGGCTACACCTTC
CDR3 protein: CASSVDRAVPYGYTF

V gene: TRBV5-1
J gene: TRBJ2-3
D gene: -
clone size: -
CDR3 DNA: TGCGCCAGCAGCTTGGACGCGACTCTCAGCCCAGATACGCAGTATTTT
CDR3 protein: CASSLDATLSPDTQYF

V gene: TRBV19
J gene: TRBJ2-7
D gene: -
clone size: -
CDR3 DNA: TGTGCCAGTAGTCCGTCAGCAAGCGAGCAGTACTTC
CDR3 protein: CASSPSASEQYF

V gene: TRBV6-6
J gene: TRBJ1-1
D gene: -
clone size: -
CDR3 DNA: TGTGCCAGCAGTTACAGGGGGAGGGACACTGAAGCTTTCTTT
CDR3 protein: CASSYRGRDTEAFF

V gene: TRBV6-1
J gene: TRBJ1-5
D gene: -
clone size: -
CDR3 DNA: TGTGCCAGCAGTGAGCCTTGGGGGCCTACCTCTCAGCCCCAGCATTTT
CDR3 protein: CASSEPWGPTSQPQHF

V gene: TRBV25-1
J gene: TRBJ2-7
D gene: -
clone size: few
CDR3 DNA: TGTGCCAGCAGTGACCGACAGACCTCCTACGAGCAGTACTTC
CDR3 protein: CASSDRQTSYEQYF

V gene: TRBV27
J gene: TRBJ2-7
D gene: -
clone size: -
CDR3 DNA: TGTGCCAGCAGTTTAGGGGCCTCCGGGTACGAGCAGTACTTC
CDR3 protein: CASSLGASGYEQYF

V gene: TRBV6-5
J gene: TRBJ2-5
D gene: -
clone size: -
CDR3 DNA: TGTGCCAGCAGTCCTCGACTGGAAGAGACCCAGTACTTC
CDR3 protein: CASSPRLEETQYF

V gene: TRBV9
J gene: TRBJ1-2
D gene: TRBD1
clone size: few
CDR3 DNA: TGTGCCAGCAGCGACGCCGGGACAGGGCGCCCCTATGGCTACACCTTC
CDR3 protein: CASSDAGTGRPYGYTF

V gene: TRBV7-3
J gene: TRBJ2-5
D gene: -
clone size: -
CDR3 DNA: TGTGCCAGCAGCTTTGGCCTAGGCCGGACCCAGTACTTC
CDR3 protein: CASSFGLGRTQYF

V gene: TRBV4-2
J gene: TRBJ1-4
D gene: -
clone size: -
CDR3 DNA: TGTGCCAGCAGCCAAGAGTCACGAGCAACTAATGAAAAACTGTTTTTT
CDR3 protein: CASSQESRATNEKLFF

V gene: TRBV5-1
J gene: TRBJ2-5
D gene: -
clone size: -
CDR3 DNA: TGCGCCAGCAGCTGGGGGCCAGAGACCCAGTACTTC
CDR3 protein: CASSWGPETQYF

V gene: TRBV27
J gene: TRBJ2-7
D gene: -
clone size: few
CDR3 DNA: TGTGCCAGCAGTTTGCGTGGGGGGTACGAGCAGTACTTC
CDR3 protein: CASSLRGGYEQYF

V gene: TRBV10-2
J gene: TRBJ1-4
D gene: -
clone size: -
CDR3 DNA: TGCGCCAGCAGTGAATTACGAGGGATCGCAACTAATGAAAAACTGTTTTTT
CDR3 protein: CASSELRGIATNEKLFF

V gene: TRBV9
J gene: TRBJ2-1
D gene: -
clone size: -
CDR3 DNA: TGTGCCAGCAGCGTAGAACTAGCAGGTAACAATGAGCAGTTCTTC
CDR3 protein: CASSVELAGNNEQFF

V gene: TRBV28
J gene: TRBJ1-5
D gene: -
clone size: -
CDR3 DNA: TGTGCCAGCAGGGGCCGTTTTAGCAATCAGCCCCAGCATTTT
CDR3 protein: CASRGRFSNQPQHF

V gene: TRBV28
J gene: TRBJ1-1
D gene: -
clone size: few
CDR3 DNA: TGTGCCAGCAGTTTGTCGGGGAACACTGAAGCTTTCTTT
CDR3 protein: CASSLSGNTEAFF

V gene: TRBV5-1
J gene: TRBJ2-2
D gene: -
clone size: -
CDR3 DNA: TGCGCCAGCAGGACAGTTTTGAACACCGGGGAGCTGTTTTTT
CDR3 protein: CASRTVLNTGELFF